Each of the 19 T cell receptor beta chains below was sequenced from the same sample in a study of blood T cell repertoires in COVID-19 (dated by TCRdb to the early 2020s). The library was obtained by the immunoSEQ multiplex PCR assay. As stored in TCRdb, this immuneACCESS dataset retains in-frame rearrangements with V and J assigned. A fraction of the clones does not appear; measured against another copy, unresolved V genes explain less than half of the discrepancy, and the remainder lacks a known reason. The sample profile shows about 34,000 clones; roughly 88% of them were found once. The ten largest clones capture approximately 19% of the sample. Sequenced material: peripheral blood. The origin of the receptors is a man aged 80 or over with acute or convalescent COVID-19.

The chain uses TRBV3-1 (or the pseudogene TRBV3-2) and TRBJ2-5, with D hard to call. Trimming left V 4 bases short and J 1 base short, with 13 bases between. CDR1 and CDR2 from the germline V gene are LGHDT and YNNKEL (reference sequence). The CDR3 runs 15 residues. The CDR3 DNA sequence: TGTGCCAGCAGCCCGACTGTTACCCTCCAAGAGACCCAGTACTTC. As protein: CASSPTVTLQETQYF.

The chain carries TRBV6-2 or TRBV6-3 and TRBJ1-2; 7 positions match TRBD1. This CDR3 is built from 16 residues. The trim removed 4 bases at V and 6 bases at J, leaving 14 bases unmatched. Germline-derived CDR1 and CDR2 are MNHEY and SVGEGT. The CDR3 loop reads CASSSGHRAGGDGYTF. The CDR3 DNA is TGTGCCAGCAGTTCAGGGCACAGGGCAGGGGGAGATGGCTACACCTTC.

This chain joins TRBV30 and TRBJ1-5; D is perhaps TRBD1 (5 bases). The CDR3 has 14 amino acids. The V and J ends lost 2 bases and 3 bases respectively, with 11 bases between them. In germline, CDR1 is GTSNPN, CDR2 SVGIG (reference sequence). As DNA, the CDR3 is TGTGCCTGGAGTCGGGGGACCGTCAATCAGCCCCAGCATTTT. Its protein product is CAWSRGTVNQPQHF.

The rearrangement uses TRBV29-1 and TRBJ1-2; D is uncertain. Germline V lookup: CDR1 SQVTM, CDR2 ANQGSEA. The CDR3 runs 13 residues. Deletions cut 4 bases from V and 5 bases from J, with 14 bases between. CDR3 in DNA: TGCAGCGTTGGGGGAGGCGGCGCGTATGGCTACACCTTC. Encoded protein: CSVGGGGAYGYTF.

The V call is TRBV30, the J call TRBJ1-6; TRBD1 matches 9 bases. CDR1 and CDR2 (germline): GTSNPN, SVGIG (reference sequence). V dropped 4 bases and J dropped 9; count of bases not matched to a gene: 7. This CDR3 region has 14 residues. CDR3 protein: CAWTLGQGGSPLHF. The CDR3 DNA reads TGTGCCTGGACACTGGGACAGGGCGGTTCACCCCTCCACTTT.

The chain uses TRBV25-1 and TRBJ1-2; 10 nucleotides agree with TRBD1. V was clipped by 3 bases and J by 4 bases; unmatched bases: 5. The CDR3 consists of 15 residues. Germline-derived CDR1 and CDR2 are MGHDK and SYGVNS. CDR3 sequence reads: CASSEGQGIFYGYTF. DNA for the CDR3: TGTGCCAGCAGTGAGGGACAGGGGATCTTCTATGGCTACACCTTC.

Note on this clone: The DNA is left out, because the CDR3 cannot be placed on it with certainty; the CDR3 is given as TCRdb lists it. The genes are TRBV28 and TRBJ1-4. Germline V lookup: CDR1 MDHEN, CDR2 SYDVKM. The CDR3 is made up of 15 amino acids, end residues included. The CDR3 region is CASSSSGGANEKLFF.

The chain uses TRBV11-2 and TRBJ2-1; TRBD2 matches 13 bases. The J segment lost 4 bases and the V segment lost 4 bases, leaving 7 bases of the junction unmatched. This CDR3 is built from 17 residues. CDR1 is SGHAT, CDR2 FQNNGV, per germline. The DNA of the CDR3 is TGTGCCAGCAGCTCCCGACTAGCGGGGGGACCTTACAATGAGCAGTTCTTC. The encoded protein is CASSSRLAGGPYNEQFF.

V gene TRBV12-2 combines with J gene TRBJ2-1; the listed D gene, TRBD2, was not tested against the DNA. TRBV12-2 is shown as a pseudogene. The CDR3 is 17 amino acids. In DNA, the CDR3 is TGTGCAAGTCGCCTGAAACCAGGGAGGGGGGGCATCCATGAGCAGTTCTTC. Protein product: CASRLKPGRGGIHEQFF.

The chain carries TRBV9 and TRBJ2-1, with TRBD2 identical over 7 bases. CDR3 size: 13 residues. Germline V gene sequence: CDR1 SGDLS, CDR2 YYNGEE. Trimming cost V 4 bases and J 5 bases; bases outside gene matches: 3. The CDR3 spells CASSPRGDNEQFF. The CDR3 bases are TGTGCCAGCAGCCCCCGGGGGGACAATGAGCAGTTCTTC.

The J gene is TRBJ2-7, the V gene TRBV21-1; TRBD1 was called by the table and not checked on the DNA. TRBV21-1 has pseudogene status. The CDR3 length is 17 residues. DNA for the CDR3: TGTGCCAGCAGCACCTCCCGGGACAGGGGGCCACGGTACGAGCAGTACTTC. Encoded protein: CASSTSRDRGPRYEQYF.

The rearrangement uses TRBV5-1 and TRBJ1-5, with 10 bases aligning to TRBD1. The ends lost 4 bases at V and 6 bases at J; junction bases unmatched: 4. CDR3 length: 14 residues. Germline assignment: CDR1 SGHRS and CDR2 YFSETQ. The CDR3: CASSIGTGVQPQHF. DNA of the CDR3: TGCGCCAGCAGCATAGGGACAGGGGTTCAGCCCCAGCATTTT.

The chain couples TRBV19 to TRBJ1-2; maybe TRBD1 (6 bases). The CDR3 loop spans 14 amino acids. Trimming shortened V by 7 bases and J by 0 bases, and 12 bases separated the two germline ends. CDR1 LNHDA and CDR2 SQIVND come from the germline V gene (reference sequence). CDR3 in amino acids: CASKGQGPNYGYTF. DNA of the CDR3: TGTGCCAGTAAGGGGCAGGGGCCTAACTATGGCTACACCTTC.

This rearrangement joins TRBV6-1 to TRBJ2-5, with 12 nucleotides matching TRBD2. The CDR3 extends over 18 amino acids. Per the germline V gene, CDR1 is MNHNS and CDR2 is SASEGT. Trimming took 4 bases from V and 2 from J; bases not matched to a gene: 11. CDR3 region: CASSAGLAGGPRQETQYF. DNA of the CDR3: TGTGCCAGCAGTGCCGGTCTAGCGGGGGGGCCGCGGCAAGAGACCCAGTACTTC.

This chain joins TRBV19 and TRBJ2-3; D might be TRBD2 (5 bases). The CDR3 is 15 amino acids. From germline, CDR1 is LNHDA and CDR2 SQIVND (reference sequence). Trimming removed 6 bases at V and 7 bases at J, with 20 bases between. The CDR3: CASSLYSVIGNTQYF. CDR3 nucleotide sequence: TGTGCCAGTAGCCTGTATTCGGTTATCGGGAATACGCAGTATTTT.

The CDR3 protein is CASSPGQIYEQYF. CDR3 in DNA: TGTGCCAGCAGCCCGGGACAGATCTACGAGCAGTACTTC. The chain couples TRBV7-2 to TRBJ2-7, with 7 nucleotides matching TRBD1. The CDR3 contains 13 residues. V trimming: 5 bases; J trimming: 3 bases; junction bases outside the gene matches: 4. Looked up from germline, CDR1 is SGHTA and CDR2 is FQGNSA.

J is TRBJ1-3 and V is TRBV15; no definite D call. V lost 5 bases to trimming and J lost 0 bases, with 11 bases between them. Germline CDR1 reads LNHNV; CDR2 reads YYDKDF (reference sequence). The CDR3 sequence is 15 residues long. CDR3 bases: TGTGCCACCAGCTTGGGTCGGGACTCTGGAAACACCATATATTTT. Protein product: CATSLGRDSGNTIYF.

The CDR3 reads CAISRQAEIETDTQYF. The CDR3 bases are TGTGCCATCAGTCGACAGGCCGAAATAGAAACAGATACGCAGTATTTT. This rearrangement joins TRBV10-3 to TRBJ2-3; D might be TRBD1 (6 bases). The CDR3 has 16 residues. Germline loops: CDR1 ENHRY, CDR2 SYGVKD. V lost 5 bases and J 3 bases, leaving 18 bases between the germline ends.

The V gene is TRBV19, the J gene TRBJ1-5; D unresolved. The CDR3 contains 14 residues. V was cut by 3 bases and J by 5 bases, with 11 bases left in between. The V gene's germline CDR1 is LNHDA and CDR2 SQIVND (reference sequence). As DNA, the CDR3 is TGTGCCAGTAGTATTTCCGGAGGAGATCAGCCCCAGCATTTT. Residues: CASSISGGDQPQHF.